The present T cell receptor (beta chain) was sequenced within a study of vaccination effects on CD4 cells after COVID-19 (dated by TCRdb to 2022 to 2024). As for the study more broadly: Participants received two doses of either the BNT162b2 or the mRNA-1273 mRNA SARS-CoV-2 vaccine. SARS-CoV-2 spike-specific CD4+ TCR repertoires were compared before and after mRNA vaccination in COVID-19 convalescent patients and in infection-naive vaccine recipients. A total of some eleven COVID-19 convalescent patients and several SARS-CoV-2-naive healthy vaccine recipients were included in the full study. Cultures from other donors in the study were sequenced using the Oncomine TCR Beta short-read assay on an Illumina iSeq 100. The investigation overall reported the following: Among healthy vaccine recipients, nearly all vaccine-induced clones were SARS-CoV-2 mono-reactive, and only 1 of 255 was cross-reactive with common cold coronaviruses. At late post-vaccination timepoints, both infection-induced and vaccine-induced clones showed marked clonal contraction, consistent with waning T cell responses. The study was limited by a small number of convalescent patients and lacked early post-infection timepoints.

This clone was counted only a few times. Which antigen it targets is not known. No base quality values were provided; no much bigger clone lies one nucleotide off. V is cut by 3 bases and J by 5 bases, and the space between the germline ends is 18 bases. The germline V gene (reference sequence) gives CDR1 as MNHEY and CDR2 as SMNVEV. Taken from cysteine to phenylalanine, the CDR3 has 16 residues. The retained sequence is limited to the CDR3, 48 bases, with the frame set at the first base. Receptor amplification or capture employed the immunoSEQ multiplex PCR assay. DNA from the cultured and isolated CD4+ T cells underwent TCR beta CDR3 sequencing. The authors' pipeline ran thus. Non-productive TCR sequences were discarded, and reads were trimmed to the CDR3 region, with only CDR3s of 7 or more amino acids retained. Antigen-specific clonotypes were identified with the MANAFEST web app by comparing expansion in peptide wells against reference cultures. For clones to be considered positive, expansion at FDR<0.05 versus reference and all other wells, an odds ratio above 5, and a frequency above 0.1% in two replicate wells were required. Clonotypes significantly expanded in SARS-CoV-2 spike wells and in at least one common cold coronavirus spike condition were defined as cross-reactive. CDR3 similarity was assessed by Levenshtein distance using the stringdist R package, and unrooted trees were constructed with ape in R 3.6.1. Held by TCRdb, this immuneACCESS table contains in-frame sequences only and omits some clones. Under half of the omission traces to an unresolved V gene where checked; the cause of the rest is unknown. The DNA was the basis for D and trimming; V, J and clone size are from that table. Across this sample there are around 41,000 clones, with roughly 72% seen only once. Roughly 10% of the sample lies in the top ten.

In the ViraFEST assay, PBMC were stimulated with viral peptide pools, and TCR sequencing was then used to find antigen-specific CD4+ T cell clonotypes based on their expansion. After around 11 days of culture, CD4+ T cells were isolated with the EasySep CD4+ T cell isolation kit. Healthy vaccine recipients had no prior SARS-CoV-2 infection, confirmed by negative nucleocapsid antibodies before and after vaccination. Around 2 million PBMC per well were cultured in IMDM with about 4.6% human AB serum, roughly 10 IU/ml IL-2 and gentamicin, plus 10 ug/ml peptides. Half of the culture medium was replaced with fresh IL-2-containing medium on days 3 and 7. Unless noted otherwise, every peptide stimulation condition was grown in triplicate wells. PBMC were separated from whole blood using Ficoll-Paque Plus gradient centrifugation and were then either cryopreserved at -140C or used fresh. The overlapping peptide pools covered the spike proteins of SARS-CoV-2 and of the common cold coronaviruses HCoV-NL63, HCoV-OC43 and HCoV-229E. The QIAamp micro DNA kit was used to extract genomic DNA from the cultured CD4+ T cells.

The sequence joins TRBV27 to TRBJ2-3, with the D gene too uncertain to name. The receptor was derived from a human donor who received a COVID-19 vaccine. Sequencing used CD4+ T cells from PBMCs cultured with SARS-CoV-2 spike peptides, obtained before COVID-19 vaccination. The sample's cell subset or site label, decoded: SARS-CoV-2 spike overlapping peptide pool stimulation. The DNA reads as follows: TGTGCCAGCAGTTTGTCAAACCCTTCCCCTGGAGATACGCAGTATTTT. Protein translation: CASSLSNPSPGDTQYF.